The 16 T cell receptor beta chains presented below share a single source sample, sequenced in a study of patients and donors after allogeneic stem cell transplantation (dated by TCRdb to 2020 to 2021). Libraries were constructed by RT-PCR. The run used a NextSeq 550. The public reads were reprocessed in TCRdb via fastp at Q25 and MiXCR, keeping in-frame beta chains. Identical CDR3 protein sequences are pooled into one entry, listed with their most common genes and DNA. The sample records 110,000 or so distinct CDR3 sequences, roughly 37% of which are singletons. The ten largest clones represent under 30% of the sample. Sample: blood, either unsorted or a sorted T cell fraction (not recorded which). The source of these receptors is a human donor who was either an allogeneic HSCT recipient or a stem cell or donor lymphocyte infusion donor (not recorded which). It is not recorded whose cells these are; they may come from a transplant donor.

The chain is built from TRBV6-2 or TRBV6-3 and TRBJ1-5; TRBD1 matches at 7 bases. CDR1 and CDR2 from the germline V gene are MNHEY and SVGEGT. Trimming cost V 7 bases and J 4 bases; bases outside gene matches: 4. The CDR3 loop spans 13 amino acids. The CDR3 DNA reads TGTGCCAGCATGGACAGGCGGAATCAGCCCCAGCATTTT. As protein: CASMDRRNQPQHF.

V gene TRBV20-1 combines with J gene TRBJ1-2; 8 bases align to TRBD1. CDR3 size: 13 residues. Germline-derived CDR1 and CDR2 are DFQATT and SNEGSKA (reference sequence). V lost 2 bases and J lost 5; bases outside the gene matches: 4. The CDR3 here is CSARLGTGYGYTF. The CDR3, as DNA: TGCAGTGCTAGACTAGGGACAGGTTATGGCTACACCTTC.

The CDR3 nucleotides are TGCAGTGCTAGCCGGACAGAGGGATATAATTCACCCCTCCACTTT. Translating gives CSASRTEGYNSPLHF. The chain joins TRBV20-1 to TRBJ1-6, with D possibly matching TRBD1 (6 bases). This CDR3 is built from 15 residues. Trimming removed 3 bases from V and 4 bases from J, with 13 bases in between. The germline CDR1 and CDR2 sequences are DFQATT and SNEGSKA (reference sequence).

CDR3 DNA sequence: TGTGCCAGCAGTTTCGTGGACAGGGGTGACATTCAGTACTTC. It yields the protein CASSFVDRGDIQYF. This rearrangement joins TRBV12-3 or TRBV12-4 to TRBJ2-4, with TRBD1 matching 9 bases. The CDR3 totals 14 residues. V lost 3 bases and J lost 8; bases outside the gene matches: 5.

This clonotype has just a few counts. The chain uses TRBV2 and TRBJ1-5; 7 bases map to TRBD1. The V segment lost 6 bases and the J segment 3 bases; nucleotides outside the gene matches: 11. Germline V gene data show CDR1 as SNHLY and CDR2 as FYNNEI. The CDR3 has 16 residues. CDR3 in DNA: TGTGCCAGCAGACCCAACACAGGGGTGTCCAATCAGCCCCAGCATTTT. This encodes CASRPNTGVSNQPQHF.

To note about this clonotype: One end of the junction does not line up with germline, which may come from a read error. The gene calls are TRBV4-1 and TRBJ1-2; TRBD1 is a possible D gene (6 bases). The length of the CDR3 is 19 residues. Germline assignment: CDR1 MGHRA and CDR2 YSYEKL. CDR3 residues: CASSQDRRGRGGGNYGYIF. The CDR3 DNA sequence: TGCGCCAGCAGCCAAGATCGGCGGGGCCGAGGAGGGGGTAACTATGGCTACATCTTC.

In nucleotides, the CDR3 is TGTGCCAGCAGTAGACTAGCGGGGGGCCTCGAGCAGTTCTTC. This codes for CASSRLAGGLEQFF. The chain joins TRBV6-5 to TRBJ2-1; TRBD2 matches 13 bases. Trimming removed 5 bases from V and 10 bases from J; junction bases left unmatched: 5. Germline V lookup: CDR1 MNHEY, CDR2 SVGAGI. The CDR3 is 14 residues long.

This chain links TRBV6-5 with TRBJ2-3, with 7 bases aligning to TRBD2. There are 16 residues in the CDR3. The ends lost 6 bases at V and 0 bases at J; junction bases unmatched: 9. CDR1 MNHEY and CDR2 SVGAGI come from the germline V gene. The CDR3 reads CASRSEAGLSTDTQYF. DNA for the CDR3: TGTGCCAGCAGATCAGAAGCGGGGTTAAGCACAGATACGCAGTATTTT.

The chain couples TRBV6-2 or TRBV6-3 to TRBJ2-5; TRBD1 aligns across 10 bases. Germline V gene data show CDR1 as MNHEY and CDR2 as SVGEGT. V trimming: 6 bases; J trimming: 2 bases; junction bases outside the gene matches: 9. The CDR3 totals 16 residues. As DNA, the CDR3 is TGTGCCAGCAGAACGACAGGGGGCGTCCATCAAGAGACCCAGTACTTC. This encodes CASRTTGGVHQETQYF.

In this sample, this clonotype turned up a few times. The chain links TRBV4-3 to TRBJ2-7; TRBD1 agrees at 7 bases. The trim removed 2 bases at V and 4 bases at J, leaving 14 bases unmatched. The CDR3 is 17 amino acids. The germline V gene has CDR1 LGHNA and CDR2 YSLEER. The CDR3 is CASSQNTIGTVSYEQYF. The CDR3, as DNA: TGCGCCAGCAGCCAAAATACTATAGGGACAGTCTCATACGAGCAGTACTTC.

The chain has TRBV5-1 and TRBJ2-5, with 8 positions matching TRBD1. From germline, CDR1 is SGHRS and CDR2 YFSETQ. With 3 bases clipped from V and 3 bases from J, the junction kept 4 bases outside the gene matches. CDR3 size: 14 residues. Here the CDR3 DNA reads TGCGCCAGCAGCTCAATACAGGGGGAAGAGACCCAGTACTTC. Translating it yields CASSSIQGEETQYF.

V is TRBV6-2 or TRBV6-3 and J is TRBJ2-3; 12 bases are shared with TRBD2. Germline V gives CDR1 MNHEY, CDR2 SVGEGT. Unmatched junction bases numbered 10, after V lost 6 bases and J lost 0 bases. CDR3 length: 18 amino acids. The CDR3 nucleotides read TGTGCCAGCAGACGCGGGACTAGCGGGTTGTGGAGCACAGATACGCAGTATTTT. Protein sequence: CASRRGTSGLWSTDTQYF.

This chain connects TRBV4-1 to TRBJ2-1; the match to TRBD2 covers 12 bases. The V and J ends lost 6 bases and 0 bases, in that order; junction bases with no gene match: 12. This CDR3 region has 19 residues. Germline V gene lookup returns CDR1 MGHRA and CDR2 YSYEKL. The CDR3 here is CASSRFGTSGPSSYNEQFF. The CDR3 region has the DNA TGCGCCAGCAGTCGCTTTGGGACTAGCGGGCCGAGCTCCTACAATGAGCAGTTCTTC.

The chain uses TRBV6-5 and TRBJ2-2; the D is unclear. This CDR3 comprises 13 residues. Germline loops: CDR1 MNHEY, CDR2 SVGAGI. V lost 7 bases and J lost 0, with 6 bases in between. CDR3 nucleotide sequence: TGTGCCAGCAAAGAGGCGAACACCGGGGAGCTGTTTTTT. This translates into CASKEANTGELFF.

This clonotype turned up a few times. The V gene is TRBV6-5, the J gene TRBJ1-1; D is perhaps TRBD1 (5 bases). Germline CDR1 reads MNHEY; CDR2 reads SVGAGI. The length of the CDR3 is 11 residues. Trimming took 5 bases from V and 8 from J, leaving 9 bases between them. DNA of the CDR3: TGTGCCAGCAGTACAGGACTAGAAGCTTTCTTT. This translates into CASSTGLEAFF.

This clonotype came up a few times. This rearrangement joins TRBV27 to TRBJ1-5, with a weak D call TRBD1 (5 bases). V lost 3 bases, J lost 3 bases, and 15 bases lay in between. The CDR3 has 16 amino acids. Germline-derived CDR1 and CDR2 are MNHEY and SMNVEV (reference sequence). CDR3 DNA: TGTGCCAGCAGTTTTTCCAGGGTATCTTCCAATCAGCCCCAGCATTTT. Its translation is CASSFSRVSSNQPQHF.